These T cell receptor beta chains were read from a single sample in a study of blood T cell repertoires in COVID-19. TCRdb keeps only in-frame clones here, not all; method: immunoSEQ multiplex PCR. The sample has approximately 250,000 clones; roughly 86% are singletons. The sample consisted of peripheral blood. These receptors all stem from a woman of 80 years or more with COVID-19, enrolled during active disease. CDR3s include the opening cysteine and the closing phenylalanine or tryptophan. Fields, in order: clone size, J gene, D gene, V gene, CDR3 protein, CDR3 DNA. The D gene is left open where the match is weak. Size values are once, few and many counts, or a class for expanded clones, and some rows have none.

size: NA; J: TRBJ1-2; D: TRBD1; V: TRBV5-1; CDR3: CASSREGQLVGDGYTF; DNA: TGCGCCAGCAGCCGAGAGGGACAGCTAGTTGGGGATGGCTACACCTTC
size: few; J: TRBJ2-2; D: NA; V: TRBV7-3; CDR3: CASSPAAGSTGELFF; DNA: TGTGCCAGCAGCCCCGCGGCGGGTAGCACCGGGGAGCTGTTTTTT
size: NA; J: TRBJ2-3; D: NA; V: TRBV19; CDR3: CASSSRQKDTQYF; DNA: TGTGCCAGTAGTTCAAGACAGAAAGATACGCAGTATTTT
size: NA; J: TRBJ2-2; D: TRBD2; V: TRBV4-1; CDR3: CASSQEGRAITGELFF; DNA: TGCGCCAGCAGCCAAGAAGGGAGGGCCATCACCGGGGAGCTGTTTTTT
size: NA; J: TRBJ2-1; D: TRBD2; V: TRBV5-1; CDR3: CASSLAGGDYNEQFF; DNA: TGCGCCAGCAGCCTCGCGGGGGGAGATTACAATGAGCAGTTCTTC
size: once; J: TRBJ1-6; D: NA; V: TRBV7-8; CDR3: CASSLATSGYNSPLHF; DNA: TGTGCCAGCAGTTTGGCAACGTCAGGGTATAATTCACCCCTCCACTTT
size: NA; J: TRBJ1-1; D: NA; V: TRBV7-9; CDR3: CASSLDALNTEAFF; DNA: TGTGCCAGCAGCTTAGATGCCCTAAACACTGAAGCTTTCTTT
size: NA; J: TRBJ1-2; D: NA; V: TRBV19; CDR3: CASSITQGSGYTF; DNA: TGTGCCAGTAGTATCACGCAGGGGAGCGGCTACACCTTC
size: few; J: TRBJ1-1; D: NA; V: TRBV7-2; CDR3: CASSPLGGNTEAFF; DNA: TGTGCCAGCAGCCCCCTGGGGGGGAACACTGAAGCTTTCTTT
size: NA; J: TRBJ1-2; D: TRBD1; V: TRBV18; CDR3: CASSPIGTGGGPDGYTF; DNA: TGTGCCAGCTCACCAATTGGGACAGGGGGCGGCCCTGATGGCTACACCTTC
size: once; J: TRBJ2-1; D: TRBD1; V: TRBV7-3; CDR3: CASRGTGDDEQFF; DNA: TGTGCCAGCAGGGGTACAGGGGACGATGAGCAGTTCTTC
size: NA; J: TRBJ1-1; D: NA; V: TRBV5-1; CDR3: CASSRDTFGRNTEAFF; DNA: TGCGCCAGCTCACGGGACACCTTTGGGCGAAACACTGAAGCTTTCTTT
size: NA; J: TRBJ1-4; D: TRBD1; V: TRBV9; CDR3: CASSTGTAAEKLFF; DNA: TGTGCCAGCAGCACGGGGACAGCTGCCGAAAAACTGTTTTTT
size: NA; J: TRBJ2-5; D: TRBD2; V: TRBV7-6; CDR3: CASSLGLAGGQETQYF; DNA: TGTGCCAGCAGCTTAGGACTAGCGGGGGGGCAAGAGACCCAGTACTTC
size: NA; J: TRBJ1-3; D: NA; V: TRBV7-9; CDR3: CASSLGQGPNTIYF; DNA: TGTGCCAGCAGCTTAGGTCAGGGGCCGAACACCATATATTTT
size: NA; J: TRBJ2-2; D: TRBD1; V: TRBV3-1/TRBV3-2; CDR3: CASSPAPTGTTGELFF; DNA: TGTGCCAGCAGCCCAGCCCCGACAGGGACAACCGGGGAGCTGTTTTTT
size: NA; J: TRBJ2-1; D: NA; V: TRBV20-1; CDR3: CSASRGDNEQFF; DNA: TGCAGTGCTAGTCGCGGAGACAATGAGCAGTTCTTC
size: NA; J: TRBJ1-5; D: NA; V: TRBV6-6; CDR3: CASTPYLPPQHQPQHF; DNA: TGTGCCAGCACTCCGTACCTACCACCTCAACATCAGCCCCAGCATTTT
size: NA; J: TRBJ2-1; D: NA; V: TRBV7-2; CDR3: CATGGQVYNEQFF; DNA: TGTGCCACAGGGGGGCAGGTTTACAATGAGCAGTTCTTC
size: NA; J: TRBJ1-3; D: NA; V: TRBV7-2; CDR3: CASSLAGGFSGNTIYF; DNA: TGTGCCAGCAGCTTAGCCGGGGGTTTCTCTGGAAACACCATATATTTT
size: NA; J: TRBJ1-4; D: TRBD1; V: TRBV6-5; CDR3: CASSNGQGAFEKLFF; DNA: TGTGCCAGCAGTAATGGACAGGGGGCGTTTGAAAAACTGTTTTTT
size: few; J: TRBJ1-4; D: NA; V: TRBV20-1; CDR3: CSAERGKLFF; DNA: TGCAGTGCCGAACGAGGAAAACTGTTTTTT
size: NA; J: TRBJ1-1; D: TRBD1; V: TRBV5-1; CDR3: CASSWGQVLSTNTEAFF; DNA: TGCGCCAGCAGCTGGGGACAGGTTCTGAGTACGAACACTGAAGCTTTCTTT
size: NA; J: TRBJ1-4; D: NA; V: TRBV15; CDR3: CATSKTGPTNEKLFF; DNA: TGTGCCACCAGCAAAACAGGCCCCACTAATGAAAAACTGTTTTTT
size: NA; J: TRBJ1-5; D: TRBD1; V: TRBV2; CDR3: CASSPGTAALNGPQHF; DNA: TGTGCCAGCAGCCCCGGGACAGCGGCTTTGAATGGTCCCCAGCATTTT
size: NA; J: TRBJ2-7; D: NA; V: TRBV4-2; CDR3: CASSQSSNLGQYF; DNA: TGTGCCAGCAGCCAATCATCAAATCTCGGGCAGTACTTC
size: NA; J: TRBJ2-3; D: NA; V: TRBV30; CDR3: CAWSPENTDTQYF; DNA: TGTGCCTGGAGTCCCGAGAACACAGATACGCAGTATTTT
size: NA; J: TRBJ2-3; D: TRBD2; V: TRBV16; CDR3: CASSSARGDTDTQYF; DNA: TGTGCCAGCAGCTCGGCGCGGGGGGACACAGATACGCAGTATTTT
size: once; J: TRBJ1-5; D: NA; V: TRBV7-8; CDR3: CASSHDRSNQPQHF; DNA: TGTGCCAGCAGTCATGACAGGAGCAATCAGCCCCAGCATTTT
size: NA; J: TRBJ2-3; D: NA; V: TRBV3-1/TRBV3-2; CDR3: CASSPRGHFTATDTQYF; DNA: TGTGCCAGCAGCCCCAGAGGACATTTTACCGCCACAGATACGCAGTATTTT
size: once; J: TRBJ2-3; D: NA; V: TRBV7-3; CDR3: CASSLKPGLSTDTQYF; DNA: TGTGCCAGCAGCTTAAAACCAGGGCTGAGCACAGATACGCAGTATTTT
size: NA; J: TRBJ1-2; D: TRBD1; V: TRBV6-1; CDR3: CASRESKGQGVGYTF; DNA: TGTGCCAGCAGAGAAAGTAAGGGACAGGGGGTTGGCTACACCTTC
size: NA; J: TRBJ1-5; D: NA; V: TRBV7-2; CDR3: CASSYQGSNQPQHF; DNA: TGTGCCAGCAGTTATCAGGGAAGCAATCAGCCCCAGCATTTT
size: NA; J: TRBJ1-2; D: NA; V: TRBV10-3; CDR3: CAISDPGDGYTF; DNA: TGTGCCATCAGTGACCCAGGGGATGGCTACACCTTC
size: NA; J: TRBJ1-4; D: NA; V: TRBV18; CDR3: CASSLGLNEKLFF; DNA: TGTGCCAGCTCACTCGGACTCAATGAAAAACTGTTTTTT
size: once; J: TRBJ2-3; D: NA; V: TRBV5-1; CDR3: CASSFRGGTDTQYF; DNA: TGCGCCAGCAGCTTTCGAGGTGGCACAGATACGCAGTATTTT
size: NA; J: TRBJ1-2; D: NA; V: TRBV19; CDR3: CASSTPFSAVLTANYGYTF; DNA: TGTGCCAGTAGTACGCCCTTCTCGGCGGTTTTGACAGCTAACTATGGCTACACCTTC
size: NA; J: TRBJ2-5; D: TRBD2; V: TRBV28; CDR3: CASSFRVGGAETQYF; DNA: TGTGCCAGCAGTTTTCGGGTCGGGGGGGCAGAGACCCAGTACTTC
size: NA; J: TRBJ2-5; D: TRBD2; V: TRBV19; CDR3: CASRGGAGRETQYF; DNA: TGTGCCAGCCGGGGGGGGGCCGGTAGAGAGACCCAGTACTTC
size: once; J: TRBJ1-2; D: TRBD1; V: TRBV3-1/TRBV3-2; CDR3: CASSQVQGADGYTF; DNA: TGTGCCAGCAGCCAAGTACAGGGGGCGGATGGCTACACCTTC
size: NA; J: TRBJ1-3; D: NA; V: TRBV27; CDR3: CASSPLTGVGGNTIYF; DNA: TGTGCCAGCAGTCCCCTGACGGGGGTCGGTGGAAACACCATATATTTT
size: NA; J: TRBJ2-1; D: NA; V: TRBV5-1; CDR3: CASSLGQTYNEQFF; DNA: TGCGCCAGCAGCTTAGGACAGACTTACAATGAGCAGTTCTTC
size: NA; J: TRBJ2-5; D: TRBD1; V: TRBV6-5; CDR3: CASSYSTGGSQETQYF; DNA: TGTGCCAGCAGTTACTCGACAGGGGGTTCCCAAGAGACCCAGTACTTC
size: NA; J: TRBJ1-6; D: TRBD1; V: TRBV5-1; CDR3: CASSSATTGSPPLHF; DNA: TGCGCCAGCAGCTCGGCGACGACAGGGAGTCCTCCCCTCCACTTT
size: NA; J: TRBJ2-3; D: NA; V: TRBV6-5; CDR3: CASSRSTDTQYF; DNA: TGTGCCAGTTCCAGGAGCACAGATACGCAGTATTTT
size: NA; J: TRBJ2-4; D: NA; V: TRBV6-1; CDR3: CASSKGGEGVGQNIQYF; DNA: TGTGCCAGCAGTAAAGGGGGTGAGGGGGTTGGTCAAAACATTCAGTACTTC
size: NA; J: TRBJ1-5; D: TRBD1; V: TRBV7-9; CDR3: CASSIAQGDQPQHF; DNA: TGTGCCAGCAGCATAGCGCAGGGGGATCAGCCCCAGCATTTT
size: NA; J: TRBJ2-5; D: NA; V: TRBV18; CDR3: CASSPLGTQETQYF; DNA: TGTGCCAGCTCCCCCCTTGGCACCCAAGAGACCCAGTACTTC
size: once; J: TRBJ1-2; D: NA; V: TRBV7-9; CDR3: CASSLYPEGGAGYTF; DNA: TGTGCCAGCAGCTTATACCCCGAGGGAGGGGCTGGCTACACCTTC
size: NA; J: TRBJ2-3; D: NA; V: TRBV5-1; CDR3: CASSFGRGSDTQYF; DNA: TGCGCCAGCAGCTTTGGTAGGGGATCAGATACGCAGTATTTT
size: NA; J: TRBJ2-7; D: TRBD1; V: TRBV19; CDR3: CASSISPGQGYEQYF; DNA: TGTGCCAGTAGTATTTCCCCGGGACAGGGCTACGAGCAGTACTTC
size: NA; J: TRBJ1-6; D: TRBD1; V: TRBV5-5; CDR3: CASSTGQGANNSPLHF; DNA: TGTGCCAGCAGCACCGGACAGGGGGCTAATAATTCACCCCTCCACTTT
size: NA; J: TRBJ1-4; D: TRBD1; V: TRBV7-2; CDR3: CASSTGGRSEKLFF; DNA: TGTGCCAGCAGCACAGGGGGAAGGAGTGAAAAACTGTTTTTT
size: NA; J: TRBJ2-7; D: NA; V: TRBV24-1; CDR3: CATSGPGQHSYEQYF; DNA: TGTGCCACCAGTGGCCCCGGACAGCATTCCTACGAGCAGTACTTC
size: few; J: TRBJ1-2; D: TRBD1; V: TRBV2; CDR3: CASSGTQGNYGYTF; DNA: TGTGCCAGCAGTGGAACACAGGGGAACTATGGCTACACCTTC